This TCR beta chain was sequenced during a study of OX40 agonist ivuxolimab in advanced cancers. For the study in its entirety: Ivuxolimab was an agonistic, fully human IgG2 monoclonal antibody directed against OX40 (CD134), a costimulatory receptor. Of the roughly 50 dose-escalation patients, hepatocellular carcinoma was present in about 20, melanoma in around 15, renal cell carcinoma in 9 and head and neck cancer in 9. Three dose-escalation patients achieved partial responses, one with hepatocellular carcinoma and two with cutaneous melanoma. The purpose of peripheral TCRbeta sequencing was to test whether ivuxolimab changed TCR sequence diversity and led to clonal T-cell expansion. The monotherapy dose-escalation portion (N of about 50 patients) of the phase I ivuxolimab trial is reported in the paper. Prior anti-PD-1, anti-PD-L1 or anti-CTLA-4 therapy was permitted, and roughly two fifths of dose-escalation patients had received checkpoint inhibitors. In the dose-escalation cohort, 70% to 85% of patients were male, and the mean age was around 60 years with a range of roughly 23 to 79. Intravenous ivuxolimab was administered to patients every 2 weeks at six dose levels: 0.01, 0.1, 0.3, 1.5, 3 and 10 mg/kg.

V is trimmed back by 6 bases and J by 9 bases, and the junction contains 4 bases that no gene match accounts for. CDR1 and CDR2 (SGHNT, YENEEA) derive from the germline V gene. Its CDR3 holds 12 amino acids, cysteine through phenylalanine. The entry retains the CDR3 DNA only, 36 bases that are in frame from base 1. Patients with autoimmune disease history or receiving systemic immunosuppression were excluded from the trial. Peripheral blood for TCR sequencing was collected from all dose cohorts at baseline, on cycle 4 day 1, and on cycle 7 day 1. The samples were taken from a phase I, first-in-human, multicenter, open-label dose-escalation trial of ivuxolimab. Adults with locally advanced or metastatic melanoma, renal cell carcinoma, hepatocellular carcinoma or head and neck squamous cell carcinoma were enrolled in the trial. Before TCR sequencing, CD4+ T cells and CD8+ T cells were sorted from peripheral blood as separate populations.

Broader findings and caveats from the paper: In the 0.1-3.0 mg/kg groups, partial responders had among the lowest normalized peripheral clonal expansion, particularly in CD8+ T cells. Antigen specificity was not determined for the clonally expanded peripheral T cells. On average, CD8+ T cells showed more expanded clones than CD4+ T cells after ivuxolimab. At doses of 0.1 to 3.0 mg/kg, clonal expansion of both CD4+ and CD8+ blood T cells was observed from baseline to week 6. Low levels of normalized T-cell clonal expansion were also seen in some patients who did not respond.

This clone was recorded a few times. The antigen it binds to is not known. There are no base qualities to consult, and no much larger clone falls within one base. Genomic DNA was isolated from the sorted cells so that the TCRbeta CDR3 region could be sequenced. TCRbeta CDR3 regions were sequenced using the immunoSEQ Assay. Sourced from immuneACCESS, this table was stored by TCRdb with only in-frame sequences that have V and J called. A share of the clones is absent; for the studies checked, an unresolved V gene accounts for under half, and the remainder has no known explanation. For this sample there are 55,000 to 75,000 clones; approximately 86% appear just once. Clones ranked in the top ten supply about 0.7% of the sample.

Recombination connected TRBV11-3 to TRBJ2-1; the junction holds 8 bases that match TRBD1. The material sequenced was CD4+ or CD8+ T cells sorted from blood, taken in a trial of the OX40 agonist ivuxolimab. This TCR was sampled from an adult with an advanced solid tumor such as melanoma, head and neck, liver or kidney cancer. The sequence in DNA is TGTGCCAGCAGTACAACAGGGGGTGAGCAGTTCTTC. Translated, this is CASSTTGGEQFF. With all but the CDR3 taken from the reference TRBV11-3 and TRBJ2-1 genes, the full variable domain is: EAGVVQSPRYKIIEKKQPVAFWCNPISGHNTLYWYLQNLGQGPELLIRYENEEAVDDSQLPKDRFSAERLKGVDSTLKIQPAELGDSAVYLCASSTTGGEQFFGPGTRLTVL.